Each of the 7 T cell receptor beta chains below was sequenced from the same sample in a study of shared clonotypes between healthy human individuals. Here immunoSEQ multiplex PCR was the method, and the copy in TCRdb shows in-frame clones only, minus some. The sample holds 2 million to 2.5 million clones, 90% to 96% seen once. The sample taken for sequencing was naive CD4+ T cells sorted from blood. Sample subset: CD45RA+ positively selected. Every receptor here comes from a young man in good health.

The chain is built from TRBV10-3 and TRBJ2-3; D may be TRBD1 (6 bases). Trimming left V 6 bases short and J 0 bases short, with 7 bases between. CDR3 size: 13 residues. Germline lookup yields CDR1 ENHRY and CDR2 SYGVKD. The CDR3 is CAIRQGSTDTQYF. Written as DNA, the CDR3 is TGTGCCATCAGACAGGGCAGCACAGATACGCAGTATTTT.

The rearrangement uses TRBV6-5 and TRBJ2-6, with D possibly being TRBD1 (6 bases). CDR3 size: 15 residues. Trimming took 6 bases from V and 4 from J, leaving 13 bases between them. From germline, CDR1 is MNHEY and CDR2 SVGAGI. This chain's CDR3 is CASSPGALGANVLTF. The CDR3 DNA follows: TGTGCCAGCAGCCCAGGGGCTCTGGGGGCCAACGTCCTGACTTTC.

Remarks on this clone: This sample includes further DNA sequences coding for the same CDR3. V usage is TRBV18 and J usage is TRBJ1-2; D call uncertain. Germline assignment: CDR1 KGHSH and CDR2 LQKENI. CDR3 length: 13 amino acids. Trimming took off 2 bases at V and 4 bases at J, with 8 bases between the two ends. CDR3 in amino acids: CASSPGTAYGYTF. The CDR3 region has the DNA TGTGCCAGCTCACCAGGTACAGCCTATGGCTACACCTTC.

This sequence joins TRBV5-8 and TRBJ2-1, with D possibly matching TRBD2 (6 bases). The CDR3 loop spans 15 amino acids. The germline gives CDR1 SGHTS, CDR2 YDEGEE. V was cut by 0 bases and J by 1 base, with 8 bases left in between. This CDR3 reads CASSLAGRSYNEQFF. CDR3 coding DNA: TGTGCCAGCAGCTTGGCTGGGAGGTCCTACAATGAGCAGTTCTTC.

The chain carries TRBV11-2 and TRBJ2-7, with a weak D call TRBD2 (5 bases). The V gene lost 1 base and the J gene lost 1 base, with 14 bases spanning the gap. CDR1 and CDR2 (germline): SGHAT, FQNNGV. This CDR3 contains 16 residues. DNA of the CDR3: TGTGCCAGCAGCTTAGTCCCCGGGCCGGGATCCTACGAGCAGTACTTC. Its translation: CASSLVPGPGSYEQYF.

This clone was seen a single time. V is TRBV5-6 and J is TRBJ2-7, with 8 bases identical to TRBD2. Looked up from germline, CDR1 is SGHDT and CDR2 is YYEEEE. This CDR3 has 13 residues. Losses at the gene ends were 5 bases for V and 4 bases for J; bases not matched to a gene: 5. The CDR3 DNA is TGTGCCAGCAGATCCAGCGGGAGATACGAGCAGTACTTC. Translated: CASRSSGRYEQYF. The whole variable domain, remainder taken from reference TRBV5-6 and TRBJ2-7, is DAGVTQSPTHLIKTRGQQVTLRCSPKSGHDTVSWYQQALGQGPQFIFQYYEEEERQRGNFPDRFSGHQFPNYSSELNVNALLLGDSALYLCASRSSGRYEQYFGPGTRLTVT.

The V call is TRBV2, the J call TRBJ2-3, with a possible D match to TRBD1 (6 bases). Per germline, CDR1 SNHLY and CDR2 FYNNEI. V gave up 4 bases and J gave up 2 bases, with 13 bases separating them. The CDR3 has 15 residues. CDR3 residues: CASSVTGGPTDTQYF. In DNA form, the CDR3 reads TGTGCCAGCAGTGTTACTGGGGGCCCCACAGATACGCAGTATTTT.